This T cell receptor (beta chain) was sequenced in a study of T cells in Graves' hyperthyroidism and ophthalmopathy. Study in general: Sampling of peripheral blood happened at initial diagnosis, prior to any treatment.

Participants, patients aged 18 to 65, had newly diagnosed hyperthyroidism with a duration under 2 months. Germline lookup yields CDR1 SGHAT and CDR2 FQNNGV. Trimming removed 5 bases from V and 2 bases from J, with 16 bases in between. The CDR3 has 15 residues. RNA transcripts gave rise to amplified TCR beta CDR3 regions. A set of HTBI primers served as the primers for a first-round RT-PCR of the TCR CDR3. TCRdb itself ran the multiplex PCR reads through MiXCR, one entry per CDR3 protein. The data hold roughly 580,000 distinct CDR3 sequences, with roughly 13% observed a single time. This clonotype has ten or more counts.

The sequenced sample consisted of blood. The rearrangement links TRBV11-2 to TRBJ2-7; D is unresolved. This TCR derives from a woman between 25 and 40 years old with Graves' hyperthyroidism that later progressed to Graves' ophthalmopathy. The CDR3: CASSPGSRIAYEQYF. DNA of the CDR3: TGTGCCAGCAGCCCGGGTTCCCGAATCGCCTACGAGCAGTACTTC.